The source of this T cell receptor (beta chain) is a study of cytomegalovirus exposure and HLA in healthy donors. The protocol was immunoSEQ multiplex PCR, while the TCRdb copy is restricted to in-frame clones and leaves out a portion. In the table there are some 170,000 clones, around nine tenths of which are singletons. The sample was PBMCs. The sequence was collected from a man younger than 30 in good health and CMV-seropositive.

The CDR3: CASTPGGVGADTQYF. CDR3 DNA sequence: TGTGCCAGCACCCCTGGGGGGGTGGGAGCAGATACGCAGTATTTT. V usage is TRBV27 and J usage is TRBJ2-3; TRBD2 matches at 7 bases. After removal of 7 bases from V and 4 bases from J, the junction contained 11 bases not matched to a gene. This CDR3 region has 15 residues. Looked up from germline, CDR1 is MNHEY and CDR2 is SMNVEV (reference sequence).